The text below deals with one T cell receptor beta chain. It has no known antigen specificity. Nothing much larger sits one base from this clone, and base qualities are not available. The CDR3 regions of human TCRbeta chains were analyzed by immunosequencing. Per the authors' processing: Repertoire TCRs were matched against a reference library of SARS-CoV-2-specific TCRs generated with the MIRA antigen-specificity platform. Breadth was defined as the fraction of unique TCRs that were SARS-CoV-2-associated. Depth was defined as the fraction of total T cells that were SARS-CoV-2-associated. Using the MIRA data, every spike-specific TCR was mapped to the spike region that the TCR reacted to and assigned to either a CD4 or a CD8 class. Log10-transformed breadth and depth values were compared by one-way ANOVA with Sidak's multiple comparisons tests. TCRdb stores this immuneACCESS table with in-frame sequences only. Part of the clones is absent; in the studies checked, under half of the shortfall reflects unresolved V genes, and no reason is known for the rest. V and J calls and clone size are as listed in that table; D and trimming were resolved from the DNA. The sample table records over 75,000 clones; around 90% of these occur just once. Under 14% of the sample rests with the top ten.

The meaning of the sample's time point label: about 28 days (+/-7) after the second vaccine dose. Because spike-specific TCR depth and breadth did not differ between the two schedules, AZD1222 recipients who got a second dose at roughly 4 weeks were pooled with those who got a second dose at roughly 12 weeks. Samples from vaccinated people were obtained from the UK trials COV001 and COV002, which included a single-blind randomized controlled phase 2/3 trial of AZD1222 (ChAdOx1 nCoV-19) in healthy adults. For TCRbeta chain sequencing, PBMC samples from trial participants were taken at day 0 and at day 28 after the second dose. This entry is derived from a study of T cell responses to AZD1222 COVID-19 vaccine (dated by TCRdb to the early 2020s). For context, the study as a whole: A total of 240 or so trial participants underwent TCR sequencing, of whom some 200 had received two doses of AZD1222 and 26 had received two doses of the MenACWY control vaccine. Trial participants were enrolled by age into subgroups of 18-55, 56-69 and 70-plus years, and roughly 160, 29 and 62 TCR-sequenced participants, respectively, were included in these subgroups.

The germline V gene specifies KGHSH as CDR1 and LQKENI as CDR2. V lost 4 bases and J lost 4 bases; the stretch between them is 5 bases long. The CDR3 numbers 12 residues from cysteine through phenylalanine. The CDR3 DNA has 36 bases and is translated from base 1. Broad study findings and their caveats: Epitopes outside the regions mutated in the B.1.351 and B.1.1.7 variants were reportedly recognized by nearly half of the unique spike-specific TCRs. Only five to seven AZD1222 recipients were SARS-CoV-2 seropositive at baseline, limiting conclusions about previously exposed vaccinees. Because no day 14 peak-response samples were available, repertoires were characterized only after the peak T cell response. Most participants were white British and females outnumbered males, and the authors suggested that clonal diversity may have been underestimated. A significant rise in spike-specific TCR breadth and depth was observed after two AZD1222 doses relative to day 0 and relative to MenACWY recipients. In the small 56-69-year group, the increase in depth fell short of significance, most likely because of low power. Vaccine-associated CD4 TCRs spanned the whole spike protein, with dominant responses in regions 160-218 and 743-854.

Sequences were derived from peripheral blood, sampled 28 days after the second AZD1222 dose. The rearrangement joined TRBV18 to TRBJ1-5; too little of a D gene remains to name it. The clonotype comes from an adult who received the AZD1222 COVID-19 vaccine. For the CDR3, the sequence is CASSRVNQPQHF. The DNA reads as follows: TGTGCCAGCTCACGGGTGAATCAGCCCCAGCATTTT.